The rows below give T cell receptor beta chains drawn from one sample of a study of shared clonotypes between healthy human individuals. Some clones are missing from TCRdb's copy, which holds only in-frame ones; the method was immunoSEQ multiplex PCR. This table has approximately 640,000 clones, less than 80% appearing once. Material for sequencing was memory CD4+ T cells sorted from blood. These receptors originate from a woman aged 25 to 45 in good health. Both conserved end residues are part of each CDR3. A D gene is named only where the DNA matches it firmly. Not every row has a clone size; where given, it reads once, few, many or a size class.

V	D	J	size	DNA	CDR3
TRBV10-2	TRBD1	TRBJ1-3	-	TGCGCCAGCAGTGACAGGGGGAACTCTGGAAACACCATATATTTT	CASSDRGNSGNTIYF
TRBV10-2	TRBD1	TRBJ2-7	-	TGCGCCAGCCGGGAACCGGGACAGGGGATATACGAGCAGTACTTC	CASREPGQGIYEQYF
TRBV6-5	-	TRBJ1-2	-	TGTGCCAGCAGCTGGCTGGGGGGCTACACCTTC	CASSWLGGYTF
TRBV11-2	-	TRBJ1-3	-	TGTGCCAGCAGCCCTACCACCGTTTTTGGAAACACCATATATTTT	CASSPTTVFGNTIYF
TRBV2	TRBD2	TRBJ2-3	-	TGTGCCAGCAGGGGGACTAGCGGGAGGGCCCACACAGATACGCAGTATTTT	CASRGTSGRAHTDTQYF
TRBV27	-	TRBJ2-7	-	TGTGCCAGCAGTTCGTCATACTTGGGGGCGGACGAGCAGTACTTC	CASSSSYLGADEQYF
TRBV19	-	TRBJ2-2	-	TGTGCCAGCGGACGGGCGAACACCGGGGAGCTGTTTTTT	CASGRANTGELFF
TRBV19	-	TRBJ1-1	-	TGTGCCAGTAGGACACATAGGAACACTGAAGCTTTCTTT	CASRTHRNTEAFF
TRBV6-5	-	TRBJ2-7	-	TGTGCCAGCAGTTACAGGGGAACCACCTACGAGCAGTACTTC	CASSYRGTTYEQYF
TRBV28	TRBD2	TRBJ2-5	-	TGTGCCAGCAGTTTGGGGGATGGGCTAGCGGGAGGTGGGGGAAAGACCCAGTACTTC	CASSLGDGLAGGGGKTQYF
TRBV27	-	TRBJ2-7	many	TGTGCCAGCAGTTTCAATTTAGCCTACGAGCAGTACTTC	CASSFNLAYEQYF
TRBV7-9	-	TRBJ2-2	-	TGTGCCAGCAGGAAAACGGGAACCGGGACATTCACCGGGGAGCTGTTTTTT	CASRKTGTGTFTGELFF
TRBV5-1	-	TRBJ2-7	-	TGCGCCAGCAGCTTGGATCGTACAGGGGAGGCCGAGCAGTACTTC	CASSLDRTGEAEQYF
TRBV10-3	TRBD2	TRBJ2-7	-	TGTGCCATCAGGGGGACTAGCGGGAGCTACGAGCAGTACTTC	CAIRGTSGSYEQYF
TRBV19	-	TRBJ2-3	-	TGTGCCAGTAGTAGCAGGGAGGGCACAGATACGCAGTATTTT	CASSSREGTDTQYF
TRBV7-3	TRBD1	TRBJ1-1	once	TGTGCCAGCAGCATACAGGGGATTGAAGCTTTCTTT	CASSIQGIEAFF
TRBV21-1	-	TRBJ1-3	-	TGTGCCAGCAGCAAAGGATACACAGGGGCTGGAAACACCATATATTTT	CASSKGYTGAGNTIYF
TRBV7-9	-	TRBJ2-3	-	TGTGCCAGCAGCGCCGACCTCACAGATACGCAGTATTTT	CASSADLTDTQYF
TRBV5-1	-	TRBJ2-5	once	TGCGCCAGCAGCCGGCAGGCCGGGGAGACCCAGTACTTC	CASSRQAGETQYF
TRBV6-5	-	TRBJ1-1	once	TGTGCCAGCAGTTACTTCGCAGGGGCCAACACTGAAGCTTTCTTT	CASSYFAGANTEAFF
TRBV6-4	-	TRBJ2-3	-	TGTGCCAGCAGTGATGACACAGATACGCAGTATTTT	CASSDDTDTQYF
TRBV27	-	TRBJ2-7	-	TGTGCCAGCAGTGCCGGGACTGCCGAGCGGCAGTACTTC	CASSAGTAERQYF
TRBV28	-	TRBJ2-7	-	TGTGCCAGCACTAAAACAAGGGGTGAGCAGTACTTC	CASTKTRGEQYF
TRBV15	TRBD1	TRBJ1-2	-	TGTGCCACCAGCAGCTACAGGGGAGAAGGCTACACCTTC	CATSSYRGEGYTF
TRBV23-1	TRBD1	TRBJ2-3	-	TGCGCCAGCAGTGATCAGGACAGGGGCGAACTCACAGATACGCAGTATTTT	CASSDQDRGELTDTQYF
TRBV9	TRBD2	TRBJ2-2	-	TGTGCCAGCAGCGTAGCTAGCGGGGAAGGGGAGCTGTTTTTT	CASSVASGEGELFF
TRBV18	-	TRBJ1-1	-	TGTGCCAGCTCACCAGTCACCACTGAAGCTTTCTTT	CASSPVTTEAFF
TRBV28	-	TRBJ2-5	few	TGTGCCAGCAGGGACCCTCCAGAGACCCAGTACTTC	CASRDPPETQYF
TRBV19	TRBD2	TRBJ2-1	-	TGTGCCAGTAGCGGGAGGTTGAATGAGCAGTTCTTC	CASSGRLNEQFF
TRBV14	-	TRBJ1-2	-	TGTGCCAGCAGCCTCCGATGGGGTAGGGTGTCGCTTGGCTACACCTTC	CASSLRWGRVSLGYTF
TRBV27	-	TRBJ1-4	-	TGTGCCAGCAGTTTATTCCGGGGTCAAACAGTCGGGAAACTGTTTTTT	CASSLFRGQTVGKLFF
TRBV9	-	TRBJ2-1	once	TGTGCCAGCAGCCCCAAGACACGATGGGCCTACAATGAGCAGTTCTTC	CASSPKTRWAYNEQFF
TRBV4-2	-	TRBJ2-1	-	TGTGCCAGCAGCCAAGGGCCCGGGGCCGACAATGAGCAGTTCTTC	CASSQGPGADNEQFF
TRBV5-1	TRBD1	TRBJ2-1	-	TGCGCCAGCAGCTGGGGTTACAGGGGTCTACCTTACAATGAGCAGTTCTTC	CASSWGYRGLPYNEQFF
TRBV2	-	TRBJ2-1	-	TGTGCCAGCTCGCCTCAGCTTTACAATGAGCAGTTCTTC	CASSPQLYNEQFF
TRBV29-1	-	TRBJ1-2	many	TGCAGCGTTGATGGGGGCGGAGGCTACACCTTC	CSVDGGGGYTF
TRBV25-1	-	TRBJ2-5	once	TGTGCCAGCAGTGACTTGACTAGTCCTCCGTACCAAGAGACCCAGTACTTC	CASSDLTSPPYQETQYF